Each of the 7 T cell receptor beta chains below was sequenced from the same sample in a study of human T cells and chemical hapten exposure. Time point reported: patch test 1, 2 weeks after DPC sensitization. The treatment was: therapeutic diphenylcyclopropenone sensitization with weekly scalp DPC. TCRdb reprocessed the RACE reads with MiXCR, giving one entry per CDR3 protein. Found here are roughly 180,000 distinct CDR3 sequences, about a fifth of them singletons; the top ten hold about 7%. The specimen comprised whole blood, sampled in connection with sensitization to the hapten diphenylcyclopropenone (DPC). The receptors shown here come from a woman between 50 and 59 years old with alopecia areata. Some clones in this sample may be carry-over from other donors' samples.

This clonotype has only a few counts. This chain uses TRBV7-9 with TRBJ2-5; 11 bases fit TRBD2. Unmatched junction bases numbered 6, after V lost 3 bases and J lost 6 bases. The CDR3 consists of 15 residues. Per the germline V gene, CDR1 is SEHNR and CDR2 is FQNEAQ (reference sequence). The CDR3, as DNA: TGTGCCAGCAGCTTTGGACTAGCGGGCACGCAGACCCAGTACTTC. This gives the protein CASSFGLAGTQTQYF.

This clonotype was seen more than once but under ten times. In DNA form, the CDR3 reads TGCGCCAGCAGTGATGACGGCAACACTGAAGCTTTCTTT. Its protein product is CASSDDGNTEAFF. The chain uses TRBV10-2 and TRBJ1-1; D call uncertain. Between the trimmed V and J ends, which lost 3 bases and 2 bases, there was a span of 7 bases. CDR3 length: 13 amino acids. Germline loops: CDR1 WSHSY, CDR2 SAAADI.

Only a few counts were recorded for this clonotype. This chain joins TRBV3-1 and TRBJ2-7, with 8 bases aligning to TRBD1. Unmatched junction bases numbered 4, after V lost 5 bases and J lost 4 bases. The CDR3 runs 13 residues. The germline V gene has CDR1 LGHDT and CDR2 YNNKEL (reference sequence). CDR3 sequence reads: CASSEDREYEQYF. The CDR3 DNA reads as TGTGCCAGCAGCGAGGACAGGGAGTACGAGCAGTACTTC.

The V and J genes are TRBV29-1 and TRBJ2-7, with D tentatively TRBD1 (5 bases). Trimming stripped 4 bases from V and 2 bases from J, with 12 bases between. The CDR3 spans 13 residues. Germline V gene sequence: CDR1 SQVTM, CDR2 ANQGSEA. The chain's CDR3 is CSVAEDTTYEQYF. The CDR3 nucleotides are TGCAGCGTTGCCGAGGACACCACCTACGAGCAGTACTTC.

The chain joins TRBV6-6 to TRBJ1-1; a weak D match, TRBD1 (6 bases). The ends were cut back, 2 bases at V and 5 bases at J, with 21 bases in the middle. Germline CDR1 MNHNY, CDR2 SVGAGI (reference sequence). The CDR3 extends over 17 amino acids. The CDR3 DNA is TGTGCCAGCAGTTACCCTTTACAGGGAAGAGGCGGTACTGAAGCTTTCTTT. Protein sequence: CASSYPLQGRGGTEAFF.

This clonotype was counted at least ten times. The chain combines TRBV14 with TRBJ2-1; D is ambiguous. This CDR3 spans 14 amino acids. The germline gives CDR1 SGHDN, CDR2 FVKESK. V shed 3 bases and J shed 4 bases, with 10 bases lying between them. As DNA, the CDR3 is TGTGCCAGCAGCCAGACTTCACCATACAATGAGCAGTTCTTC. This sequence encodes CASSQTSPYNEQFF.

J is TRBJ2-1 and V is TRBV5-1, with 13 positions matching TRBD2. CDR1 is SGHRS and CDR2 is YFSETQ in the germline V gene. There are 17 residues in the CDR3. V was clipped by 4 bases and J by 1 base; unmatched bases: 5. The DNA of the CDR3 is TGCGCCAGCAGCGCGGGACTAGCGGGAACTTCCTACAATGAGCAGTTCTTC. Its protein is CASSAGLAGTSYNEQFF. Combining the CDR3 with reference TRBV5-1 and TRBJ2-1 gives the whole variable domain KAGVTQTPRYLIKTRGQQVTLSCSPISGHRSVSWYQQTPGQGLQFLFEYFSETQRNKGNFPGRFSGRQFSNSRSEMNVSTLELGDSALYLCASSAGLAGTSYNEQFFGPGTRLTVL.